A single T cell receptor beta chain is shown here with its context. Its antigen is not known. A read error may produce the germline difference seen at one junction end. PCR amplification relied on 60 Vbeta primers (plus 13 Jbeta primers). Only in-frame clones appear in the TCRdb table, and some are missing; sequencing was by immunoSEQ multiplex PCR. The sample shows roughly 250,000 clones, approximately 84% of them seen only once. The CDR3 spans 12 residues. Germline CDR1 SGDLS, CDR2 YYNGEE. This sample was included in a study of cytomegalovirus exposure and HLA in healthy donors. Findings of the study overall: The study had only CMV serostatus as immune exposure information. Later analysis indicated greater clonal expansion among HLA-associated TCR beta chains than among equally common other chains.

This clonotype was obtained from a woman in her 40s in good health and CMV-seropositive. The sample consisted of PBMCs. V and J are TRBV9 and TRBJ1-1; D is undetermined. The CDR3 sequence: CASSVVEGESFF. The CDR3 nucleotides read TGTGCCAGCAGCGTAGTTGAGGGTGAATCTTTCTTT. The full variable domain, its missing parts supplied by reference TRBV9 and TRBJ1-1, is DSGVTQTPKHLITATGQRVTLRCSPRSGDLSVYWYQQSLDQGLQFLIQYYNGEERAKGNILERFSAQQFPDLHSELNLSSLELGDSALYFCASSVVEGESFFGQGTRLTVV.